This is a list of T cell receptor beta chains from one sample in a study of blood T cell repertoires in COVID-19. Sequencing used immunoSEQ multiplex PCR; TCRdb keeps in-frame clones, though not all of them. Here the sample spans about 180,000 clones, 84% being singletons. Sequencing was carried out using PBMCs or T cells enriched from blood (not recorded which). These receptors came from a man aged 50-59 years who had recovered from COVID-19. Each CDR3 is given with its conserved first and last residue. The order of the fields is D gene, V gene, clone size, J gene, CDR3 length, CDR3 protein, CDR3 DNA. A D gene is named only where the DNA matches it firmly. Size is stated for part of the rows, as once, few or many counts, or as a class when the clone is expanded.

>TRBD1|TRBV6-5|-|TRBJ1-6|15
CASSLRDSKNSPLHF
TGTGCCAGCAGTTTAAGGGACAGCAAAAATTCACCCCTCCACTTT
>-|TRBV3-1/TRBV3-2|-|TRBJ1-3|16
CASSQVSSGSGNTIYF
TGTGCCAGCAGCCAAGTCAGCAGCGGCTCTGGAAACACCATATATTTT
>-|TRBV3-1/TRBV3-2|once|TRBJ1-5|15
CASSLAWGENQPQHF
TGTGCCAGCAGCCTTGCGTGGGGAGAAAATCAGCCCCAGCATTTT
>-|TRBV5-1|-|TRBJ2-5|14
CASSLGGAEETQYF
TGCGCCAGCAGCTTAGGGGGGGCTGAAGAGACCCAGTACTTC
>TRBD2|TRBV6-2/TRBV6-3|many|TRBJ2-7|15
CASSYFLADTYEQYF
TGTGCCAGCAGTTACTTCCTAGCGGATACCTACGAGCAGTACTTC
>TRBD1|TRBV5-1|-|TRBJ1-1|13
CASQGQGLDVAFF
TGCGCCAGCCAAGGACAGGGCCTTGACGTCGCTTTCTTT
>-|TRBV11-2|-|TRBJ2-7|14
CASSLVGLAPEQYF
TGTGCCAGCAGCTTAGTCGGTCTAGCTCCGGAGCAGTACTTC
>-|TRBV10-3|-|TRBJ2-1|14
CAISEGGSYNEQFF
TGTGCCATCAGTGAAGGCGGGTCTTACAATGAGCAGTTCTTC
>TRBD2|TRBV11-1|-|TRBJ2-7|15
CASSTRGLAGDEQYF
TGTGCCAGCAGCACCCGGGGACTAGCGGGGGACGAGCAGTACTTC
>TRBD2|TRBV2|-|TRBJ2-7|15
CAKGLAGGILNEQYF
TGTGCCAAGGGACTAGCGGGGGGTATTCTCAACGAGCAGTACTTC
>TRBD2|TRBV27|once|TRBJ2-3|17
CASSLSPGLARTDTQYF
TGTGCCAGCAGTTTAAGCCCCGGACTAGCCCGCACAGATACGCAGTATTTT
>-|TRBV2|few|TRBJ1-2|14
CASSDRTPSSGYTF
TGTGCCAGCAGTGATCGAACCCCATCGAGTGGCTACACCTTC
>TRBD1|TRBV18|-|TRBJ2-5|14
CASSFGQGQETQYF
TGTGCCAGCTCATTCGGACAGGGCCAAGAGACCCAGTACTTC
>-|TRBV3-1/TRBV3-2|-|TRBJ1-4|18
CASSQDPPGRRANEKLFF
TGTGCCAGCAGCCAAGATCCTCCAGGGAGGAGGGCTAATGAAAAACTGTTTTTT
>-|TRBV30|-|TRBJ2-1|12
CAWSFPFNEQFF
TGTGCCTGGAGTTTCCCCTTCAATGAGCAGTTCTTC
>TRBD1|TRBV30|-|TRBJ1-5|13
CAWRGQTNQPQHF
TGTGCCTGGAGGGGACAGACAAATCAGCCCCAGCATTTT
>-|TRBV3-1/TRBV3-2|-|TRBJ2-7|15
CASSQARLQAHEQYF
TGTGCCAGCAGCCAAGCAAGGCTACAGGCCCACGAGCAGTACTTC
>-|TRBV6-1|-|TRBJ1-2|16
CASSEPSRFYVYGYTF
TGTGCCAGCAGTGAACCCAGCAGGTTCTACGTTTATGGCTACACCTTC
>TRBD1|TRBV27|-|TRBJ2-5|15
CASSLFPGGKETQYF
TGTGCCAGCAGTTTATTTCCAGGGGGTAAAGAGACCCAGTACTTC
>-|TRBV5-1|-|TRBJ2-2|14
CASRARANTGELFF
TGCGCCAGCCGGGCCAGGGCGAACACCGGGGAGCTGTTTTTT
>-|TRBV12-3/TRBV12-4|-|TRBJ2-5|13
CATSRGDQETQYF
TGTGCCACCAGCCGCGGGGACCAAGAGACCCAGTACTTC
>TRBD1|TRBV27|-|TRBJ1-6|15
CASSRDRGGNSPLHF
TGTGCCAGCAGTCGGGACAGGGGTGGTAATTCACCCCTCCACTTT
>-|TRBV4-2|-|TRBJ1-4|15
CASSPGNQGNEKLFF
TGTGCCAGCAGCCCCGGAAACCAGGGCAACGAAAAACTGTTTTTT
>-|TRBV4-1|-|TRBJ1-2|15
CASSQAAQANYGYTF
TGCGCCAGCAGCCAAGCGGCGCAGGCTAACTATGGCTACACCTTC
>-|TRBV6-2/TRBV6-3|-|TRBJ1-4|13
CASSYSKGVKLFF
TGTGCCAGCAGTTACAGCAAGGGGGTAAAACTGTTTTTT
>TRBD1|TRBV18|-|TRBJ2-5|16
CASSPPVQGVGETQYF
TGTGCCAGCTCACCACCGGTACAGGGGGTTGGAGAGACCCAGTACTTC
>-|TRBV5-1|-|TRBJ1-1|16
CASTTEAGAMNTEAFF
TGCGCCAGCACCACGGAGGCAGGGGCAATGAACACTGAAGCTTTCTTT
>TRBD1|TRBV10-3|few|TRBJ1-1|14
CAISEPGGNTEAFF
TGTGCCATCAGTGAGCCAGGGGGGAACACTGAAGCTTTCTTT
>-|TRBV7-2|-|TRBJ2-7|12
CASSSDRYEQYF
TGTGCCAGCAGCTCGGACAGATACGAGCAGTACTTC
>-|TRBV9|-|TRBJ1-2|15
CASSVEGRTSYGYTF
TGTGCCAGCAGCGTAGAAGGCAGGACTTCCTATGGCTACACCTTC
>TRBD1|TRBV6-2/TRBV6-3|-|TRBJ2-7|14
CASSNHRGSYEQYF
TGTGCCAGCAGTAACCACAGGGGGAGCTACGAGCAGTACTTC
>-|TRBV7-8|few|TRBJ1-5|15
CASSLDGGSNQPQHF
TGTGCCAGCAGCTTAGACGGGGGGAGCAATCAGCCCCAGCATTTT
>TRBD1|TRBV7-3|once|TRBJ1-1|17
CASSPDDRGRGNTEAFF
TGTGCCAGCAGCCCAGATGACAGGGGGCGGGGGAACACTGAAGCTTTCTTT
>-|TRBV30|-|TRBJ1-1|13
CAWRTRVDTEAFF
TGTGCCTGGAGGACGAGGGTCGACACTGAAGCTTTCTTT
>-|TRBV5-1|-|TRBJ2-6|17
CASRWATARSGANVLTF
TGCGCCAGCAGATGGGCCACGGCCAGGTCTGGGGCCAACGTCCTGACTTTC
>TRBD2|TRBV6-5|once|TRBJ2-1|16
CASSYSPSGVYNEQFF
TGTGCCAGCAGTTACTCCCCTAGCGGGGTCTACAATGAGCAGTTCTTC
>-|TRBV24-1|once|TRBJ1-2|15
CATSDRNRSGRGYTF
TGTGCCACCAGTGATAGGAACAGGAGCGGGCGTGGCTACACCTTC
>TRBD1|TRBV10-3|-|TRBJ1-1|14
CATRTGTFGTEAFF
TGTGCCACCCGGACAGGGACATTTGGCACTGAAGCTTTCTTT
>-|TRBV2|-|TRBJ1-2|14
CASSTSVRNYGYTF
-
>TRBD1|TRBV18|-|TRBJ2-3|17
CASSPPMRQGARDTQYF
TGTGCCAGCTCACCACCGATGAGGCAGGGGGCTAGAGATACGCAGTATTTT
>TRBD2|TRBV6-6|-|TRBJ2-2|17
CASSRTAGLARTGELFF
TGTGCCAGCAGTCGTACAGCGGGACTAGCGAGGACCGGGGAGCTGTTTTTT
>-|TRBV7-2|many|TRBJ1-2|12
CASSLDFHGYTF
TGTGCCAGCAGCTTAGACTTCCATGGCTACACCTTC
>-|TRBV19|-|TRBJ1-5|13
CASSDYSNQPQHF
TGTGCCAGTAGCGACTATAGCAATCAGCCCCAGCATTTT
>-|TRBV3-1/TRBV3-2|-|TRBJ1-5|12
CASSQGSQPQHF
TGTGCCAGCAGCCAAGGGAGTCAGCCCCAGCATTTT
>-|TRBV9|-|TRBJ2-7|14
CASSATGFGYEQYF
TGTGCCAGCAGTGCTACCGGGTTTGGCTACGAGCAGTACTTC
>TRBD2|TRBV30|-|TRBJ2-5|18
CAWSVGWLAGGSQETQYF
TGTGCCTGGAGTGTAGGGTGGCTAGCGGGGGGATCCCAAGAGACCCAGTACTTC
>TRBD1|TRBV24-1|once|TRBJ1-1|13
CATGDRANTEAFF
TGTGCCACCGGGGACAGGGCTAACACTGAAGCTTTCTTT
>-|TRBV29-1|-|TRBJ1-2|13
CSVHRQGAYGYTF
TGCAGCGTCCACCGCCAGGGTGCCTATGGCTACACCTTC
>-|TRBV28|once|TRBJ2-7|14
CASSLTGLTYEQYF
TGTGCCAGCAGTCTTACGGGACTTACCTACGAGCAGTACTTC
>TRBD1|TRBV6-5|-|TRBJ2-7|14
CASRQTGNSYEQYF
TGTGCCAGCAGACAGACAGGGAACTCCTACGAGCAGTACTTC
>TRBD1|TRBV10-1|-|TRBJ2-7|14
CARIRDRGQREQYF
TGCGCCAGGATCAGGGACAGGGGGCAGCGAGAGCAGTACTTC
>-|TRBV30|-|TRBJ2-7|10
CACNSYEQYF
TGTGCCTGTAACAGCTACGAGCAGTACTTC
>TRBD1|TRBV11-3|-|TRBJ2-7|13
CASSYTTGAEQYF
TGTGCCAGCAGCTACACTACAGGGGCCGAGCAGTACTTC
>TRBD1|TRBV13|-|TRBJ1-4|15
CASSDRDRGFEKLFF
TGTGCCAGCAGCGACCGGGACAGGGGGTTTGAAAAACTGTTTTTT
>-|TRBV5-4|-|TRBJ2-1|14
CASSLAGDYNEQFF
TGTGCCAGCAGCTTAGCAGGGGACTACAATGAGCAGTTCTTC
>-|TRBV9|few|TRBJ2-1|14
CASSAGNRYNEQFF
TGTGCCAGCAGCGCAGGTAACCGCTACAATGAGCAGTTCTTC
>-|TRBV30|-|TRBJ1-3|14
CAWTGLNSGNTIYF
TGTGCCTGGACGGGACTTAACTCTGGAAACACCATATATTTT